Shown below are 16 T cell receptor beta chains from a single sample sequenced in a study of blood T cell repertoires in COVID-19. Data came from immunoSEQ multiplex PCR; TCRdb stores just in-frame clones and leaves some out. The table includes approximately 230,000 clones, 84% detected once. Sequencing was performed on peripheral blood. The receptors originated from a man aged 25 to 40 with active or convalescent COVID-19.

The chain recombines TRBV15 with TRBJ1-6, with D hard to call. The length of the CDR3 is 12 residues. The germline V and J ends were trimmed by 5 bases and 6 bases, with 5 bases remaining between them. Germline CDR1 and CDR2: LNHNV and YYDKDF (reference sequence). The CDR3 reads CATSSRNSPLHF. CDR3 nucleotide sequence: TGTGCCACCAGCTCTCGTAATTCACCCCTCCACTTT.

The rearrangement links TRBV19 to TRBJ2-7, with TRBD1 matching 9 bases. The CDR3 covers 17 residues. Germline values: CDR1 LNHDA, CDR2 SQIVND (reference sequence). The ends lost 5 bases at V and 4 bases at J; junction bases unmatched: 15. CDR3 nucleotides: TGTGCCAGTAGTCGGAAAGGCCGGGACAGGGCAGTTTACGAGCAGTACTTC. Its protein product is CASSRKGRDRAVYEQYF.

The chain links TRBV5-1 to TRBJ2-7; 7 bases map to TRBD2. Germline V gene sequence: CDR1 SGHRS, CDR2 YFSETQ. J lost 0 bases, V lost 4 bases, and 4 bases had no gene match. The CDR3 loop spans 14 amino acids. CDR3 bases: TGCGCCAGCAGCCCAACTAGCGCCTCCTACGAGCAGTACTTC. This translates into CASSPTSASYEQYF.

This chain connects TRBV9 to TRBJ1-2, with D hard to call. V lost 0 bases, J lost 4 bases, and 16 bases lay in between. Germline V gene lookup returns CDR1 SGDLS and CDR2 YYNGEE. The CDR3 extends over 16 amino acids. The CDR3 sequence: CASSVDREEVVYGYTF. DNA of the CDR3: TGTGCCAGCAGCGTAGATCGGGAAGAGGTAGTCTATGGCTACACCTTC.

This CDR3 reads CASGSRAGTEAFF. CDR3 bases: TGTGCCAGCGGGTCTAGGGCGGGCACTGAAGCTTTCTTT. This chain uses TRBV12-3 or TRBV12-4 with TRBJ1-1; D uncertain. V was cut by 8 bases and J by 4 bases, with 14 bases left in between. The CDR3 extends over 13 amino acids.

This clone was seen only once. This chain connects TRBV19 to TRBJ2-7; 11 positions match TRBD1. Trimming removed 2 bases from V and 5 bases from J; junction bases left unmatched: 29. The CDR3 spans 23 residues. Germline values: CDR1 LNHDA, CDR2 SQIVND (reference sequence). The CDR3, as DNA: TGTGCCAGTAGTATAATTTTTTTTGAGGATTCCTTCATACCGGGACAGGGGGTGCACGAGCAGTACTTC. Its protein product is CASSIIFFEDSFIPGQGVHEQYF.

The chain joins TRBV19 to TRBJ1-2; D not certain. CDR1 and CDR2 from the germline V gene are LNHDA and SQIVND (reference sequence). Trimming cost V 7 bases and J 4 bases, with 10 bases left between them. This CDR3 has 12 amino acids. The CDR3 loop is CASTNGVYGYTF. CDR3 bases: TGTGCCAGTACTAACGGGGTCTATGGCTACACCTTC.

The chain couples TRBV7-2 to TRBJ2-5, with TRBD2 matching over 8 bases. Trimming at V came to 2 bases and at J to 4 bases, leaving 6 bases not matched to a gene. This CDR3 spans 15 amino acids. Germline-derived CDR1 and CDR2 are SGHTA and FQGNSA. CDR3 in DNA: TGTGCCAGCAGCTTAAGAGCGGGGGCCGTAGAGACCCAGTACTTC. Translation: CASSLRAGAVETQYF.

The chain recombines TRBV7-2 with TRBJ2-5; D unclear. Germline V gene lookup returns CDR1 SGHTA and CDR2 FQGNSA. The CDR3 is 13 residues long. V lost 5 bases to trimming and J lost 5 bases, with 12 bases between them. The CDR3 loop is CASSKILEETQYF. CDR3 bases: TGTGCCAGCAGCAAAATCTTAGAGGAGACCCAGTACTTC.

This clone has more than one count but fewer than ten. The chain employs TRBV28 and TRBJ1-5; 8 nucleotides agree with TRBD1. The CDR3 contains 15 residues. Germline lookup yields CDR1 MDHEN and CDR2 SYDVKM. Trimming at V came to 5 bases and at J to 7 bases, leaving 10 bases not matched to a gene. CDR3 in DNA: TGTGCCAGCAGTGCCCCAGGGGGCGCGGGACAGCCCCAGCATTTT. It specifies CASSAPGGAGQPQHF.

The rearrangement links TRBV5-1 to TRBJ1-1, with 9 positions matching TRBD1. Trimming cost V 5 bases and J 0 bases; bases outside gene matches: 8. The length of the CDR3 is 16 residues. In germline, CDR1 is SGHRS, CDR2 YFSETQ. CDR3 nucleotide sequence: TGCGCCAGCAGGGAGGACAGGGGACATATGAACACTGAAGCTTTCTTT. Its protein product is CASREDRGHMNTEAFF.

The rearrangement links TRBV11-2 to TRBJ2-7; D not certain. Germline-derived CDR1 and CDR2 are SGHAT and FQNNGV. Trimming took 5 bases from V and 1 from J, leaving 12 bases between them. There are 14 residues in the CDR3. For the CDR3, the DNA is TGTGCCAGCAGCCGGTCGTCGGGTTCCTACGAGCAGTACTTC. It yields the protein CASSRSSGSYEQYF.

The genes are TRBV28 and TRBJ1-6; no definite D call. V dropped 7 bases and J dropped 7 bases, with 17 bases sitting between them. The CDR3 contains 15 residues. CDR1 and CDR2 from the germline V gene are MDHEN and SYDVKM. The CDR3: CASNGGGKVNSPLHF. In DNA, the CDR3 is TGTGCCAGCAATGGAGGTGGGAAGGTCAATTCACCCCTCCACTTT.

The table lists this clone with a count of one. The chain links TRBV6-2 or TRBV6-3 to TRBJ1-5; no reliable D call. Per the germline V gene, CDR1 is MNHEY and CDR2 is SVGEGT. V was cut by 4 bases and J by 0 bases, with 16 bases left in between. The CDR3 runs 17 residues. Here the CDR3 DNA reads TGTGCCAGCAGTTTTGGAGGGAGACGTTATAGCAATCAGCCCCAGCATTTT. Amino acid sequence: CASSFGGRRYSNQPQHF.

The V and J genes are TRBV28 and TRBJ2-1, with 9 bases that match TRBD2. CDR1 and CDR2 (germline): MDHEN, SYDVKM. The CDR3 contains 15 residues. Losses at the gene ends were 2 bases for V and 9 bases for J; bases not matched to a gene: 8. DNA for the CDR3: TGTGCCAGCAGTTTAGTTGTAGCGGGAGCCGCTGAGCAGTTCTTC. This gives the protein CASSLVVAGAAEQFF.

J is TRBJ2-1 and V is TRBV6-2 or TRBV6-3; 8 nucleotides align to TRBD1. V gave up 1 base and J gave up 6 bases; unmatched junction bases: 5. The CDR3 consists of 15 residues. In germline, CDR1 is MNHEY, CDR2 SVGEGT. The CDR3 sequence: CASSYWTGQGNEQFF. Here the CDR3 DNA reads TGTGCCAGCAGTTACTGGACAGGGCAAGGCAATGAGCAGTTCTTC.